This is a list of T cell receptor beta chains from one sample in a study of T cells in localized non-small cell lung cancer. Assay: immunoSEQ multiplex PCR; the TCRdb copy retains only in-frame clones and omits some. The repertoire has some 15,000 clones, approximately 80% of them found once; the top ten carry around 30%. The sequencing used peripheral blood, collected before any cancer treatment. The receptors were gathered from a male donor at least 60 years old with stage I lung adenocarcinoma. Each CDR3 is given with its conserved first and last residue. A D gene is named only where the DNA matches it firmly. Only some rows state a clone size, as once, few, many or a class for expanded clones.

J	size	D	length	V	CDR3	DNA
TRBJ1-5	-	-	18	TRBV7-7	CASSLVTGTKGGNQPQHF	TGTGCTAGCAGCTTAGTCACCGGGACCAAAGGGGGCAATCAGCCCCAGCATTTT
TRBJ2-5	-	TRBD2	17	TRBV7-3	CASRNPLAGGPAGTQYF	TGTGCCAGCAGGAACCCCCTAGCGGGAGGCCCCGCGGGGACCCAGTACTTC
TRBJ2-3	-	-	16	TRBV7-9	CASSLGQGGGTDTQYF	TGTGCCAGCAGCTTAGGTCAGGGGGGTGGAACAGATACGCAGTATTTT
TRBJ2-5	few	-	12	TRBV27	CASSSRPSAQYF	TGTGCCAGCAGTTCACGACCGTCCGCCCAGTACTTC
TRBJ2-1	-	-	14	TRBV30	CAWSMADRYNEQFF	TGTGCCTGGAGTATGGCGGATCGATACAATGAGCAGTTCTTC
TRBJ2-5	-	TRBD2	18	TRBV7-2	CASSPAASGGARRETQYF	TGTGCCAGCAGCCCCGCCGCTAGCGGGGGGGCTAGGAGAGAGACCCAGTACTTC
TRBJ1-5	few	-	13	TRBV7-3	CASSFGHNQPQHF	TGTGCCAGCAGCTTCGGGCATAATCAGCCCCAGCATTTT
TRBJ1-4	-	-	14	TRBV5-5	CASSLAGHREKLFF	TGTGCCAGCAGCTTGGCTGGACACAGAGAAAAACTGTTTTTT
TRBJ2-3	-	-	16	TRBV19	CASSIWAGSLTDTQYF	TGTGCCAGTAGTATTTGGGCCGGGAGCCTCACAGATACGCAGTATTTT
TRBJ1-1	-	-	16	TRBV6-5	CASSYNFNLAYTEAFF	TGTGCCAGCAGTTATAACTTCAATCTGGCTTACACTGAAGCTTTCTTT
TRBJ2-2	-	TRBD1	15	TRBV19	CASSPGTVGTGELFF	TGTGCCAGTAGTCCCGGGACAGTCGGGACCGGGGAGCTGTTTTTT
TRBJ2-3	-	-	13	TRBV7-3	CASSMLGTDTQYF	TGTGCCAGCAGCATGCTCGGGACAGATACGCAGTATTTT
TRBJ2-1	few	-	13	TRBV7-3	CASSLNTNNEQFF	TGTGCCAGCAGCTTAAATACCAACAATGAGCAGTTCTTC
TRBJ2-3	-	TRBD2	15	TRBV6-6	CASSSDRTRDDTQYF	TGTGCCAGCAGTTCCGACCGGACTAGAGACGATACGCAGTATTTT
TRBJ2-7	-	-	13	TRBV7-9	CASSIGTPGEQYF	TGTGCCAGCAGCATAGGGACACCCGGCGAGCAGTACTTC
TRBJ2-7	-	TRBD1	15	TRBV10-1	CASSDPGTGLNEQYF	TGCGCCAGCAGTGACCCCGGGACAGGGTTGAACGAGCAGTACTTC
TRBJ2-5	-	-	14	TRBV7-2	CASSLEHSGETQYF	TGTGCCAGCAGCTTAGAACATTCAGGGGAGACCCAGTACTTC
TRBJ1-1	once	-	11	TRBV30	CAWSVRSEAFF	TGTGCCTGGAGTGTAAGGTCTGAAGCTTTCTTT
TRBJ2-1	-	-	15	TRBV30	CAWSVGALGIDEQFF	TGTGCCTGGAGTGTAGGAGCGTTAGGGATCGATGAGCAGTTCTTC
TRBJ1-2	-	-	13	TRBV5-1	CASSLDGRVGYTF	TGCGCCAGCAGCTTGGATGGCAGGGTAGGCTACACCTTC
TRBJ2-1	-	TRBD1	16	TRBV7-2	CASSWTGTGGSNEQFF	TGTGCCAGCAGCTGGACCGGGACAGGGGGGAGTAATGAGCAGTTCTTC
TRBJ2-5	-	-	13	TRBV28	CASADLAEETQYF	TGTGCCAGCGCAGATCTGGCGGAAGAGACCCAGTACTTC
TRBJ1-1	few	TRBD1	15	TRBV5-1	CASSWVQGGDTEAFF	TGCGCCAGCAGCTGGGTTCAGGGGGGAGACACTGAAGCTTTCTTT
TRBJ2-2	-	-	16	TRBV7-9	CASSYRVVANTGELFF	TGTGCCAGCAGCTACAGGGTCGTCGCGAACACCGGGGAGCTGTTTTTT
TRBJ2-7	-	-	11	TRBV7-9	CASSLVDEQYF	TGTGCCAGCAGCCTAGTTGACGAGCAGTACTTC
TRBJ1-4	-	-	14	TRBV2	CASRPTESNEKLFF	TGTGCCAGCAGGCCCACAGAATCTAATGAAAAACTGTTTTTT
TRBJ2-7	-	-	15	TRBV4-2	CASSSPDRSHYEQYF	TGTGCCAGCAGCTCCCCCGACAGGAGCCACTACGAGCAGTACTTC
TRBJ2-7	-	TRBD1	15	TRBV7-6	CASSSAQGASHEQYF	TGTGCCAGCAGCTCAGCACAGGGGGCTTCCCACGAGCAGTACTTC
TRBJ2-1	once	-	15	TRBV7-3	CASSPYLSQPGPELF	TGTGCCAGCAGCCCATACCTAAGCCAACCGGGACCGGAGCTCTTC
TRBJ2-7	-	-	12	TRBV28	CASREGDYEQYF	TGTGCCAGCAGGGAAGGGGACTACGAGCAGTACTTC
TRBJ2-7	once	-	14	TRBV5-6	CASSRAVGHYEQYF	TGTGCCAGCAGCCGGGCTGTGGGCCACTACGAGCAGTACTTC
TRBJ2-3	-	-	15	TRBV6-4	CASSDSALSTDTQYF	TGTGCCAGCAGTGACTCTGCCCTTAGCACAGATACGCAGTATTTT
TRBJ2-7	few	TRBD2	16	TRBV7-6	CASSPLPGGSSYEQYF	TGTGCCAGCAGCCCACTCCCGGGGGGGAGCTCCTACGAGCAGTACTTC
TRBJ1-2	few	TRBD1	15	TRBV28	CASSFDRGRAHGYTF	TGTGCCAGCAGTTTTGATAGGGGGCGAGCTCATGGCTACACCTTC
TRBJ1-2	few	-	14	TRBV27	CASSLGGRGYGYTF	TGTGCCAGCAGTTTAGGAGGACGAGGCTATGGCTACACCTTC
TRBJ1-6	once	TRBD1	14	TRBV5-1	CASSLGQGGSPLHF	TGCGCCAGCAGCCTGGGACAGGGTGGTTCACCCCTCCACTTT
TRBJ2-7	-	TRBD2	15	TRBV4-1	CASSPIPSGNYEQYF	TGCGCCAGCAGCCCAATACCTAGCGGGAATTACGAGCAGTACTTC
TRBJ2-1	-	TRBD2	16	TRBV6-5	CASSYQTSGGGFEQFF	TGTGCCAGCAGTTACCAGACTAGCGGGGGAGGTTTTGAGCAGTTCTTC
TRBJ1-5	-	-	12	TRBV6-5	CASSHPNQPQHF	TGTGCCAGCAGTCACCCAAATCAGCCCCAGCATTTT
TRBJ1-2	once	-	13	TRBV30	CAWSVLRGGGYTF	TGTGCCTGGAGTGTACTTAGGGGGGGTGGCTACACCTTC
TRBJ2-1	once	TRBD2	17	TRBV2	CASSVFGTSGTDNEQFF	TGTGCCAGCAGTGTTTTTGGGACTAGCGGGACGGACAATGAGCAGTTCTTC
TRBJ2-3	-	TRBD2	16	TRBV7-2	CASSLVAGEPADTQYF	TGTGCCAGCAGCTTAGTAGCGGGAGAACCTGCAGATACGCAGTATTTT